These T cell receptor beta chains were read from a single sample in a study of T cell repertoires in aging, cancer and after chemotherapy. TCRdb called the multiplex PCR reads again in MiXCR, with one record for every CDR3 protein. The sample has around 3,000 distinct CDR3 sequences, about 46% seen once. The material sequenced was blood. All receptors come from a human donor with a blood cancer. The CDR3 runs from the conserved cysteine through the conserved F or W. D genes are given only for firm matches. Not every row has a clone size; where given, it reads once, few, many or a size class.

d_call | j_call | v_call | clone_size | cdr3_nt | cdr3_aa
NA | TRBJ1-5 | TRBV12-3/TRBV12-4 | few | TGTGCCAGCTCCGGACAAATTAGCAATCAGCCCCAGCATTTT | CASSGQISNQPQHF
NA | TRBJ2-7 | TRBV30 | NA | TGTGCCTGGAACTTGGGACCTGACGAGCAGTACTTC | CAWNLGPDEQYF
NA | TRBJ2-7 | TRBV20-1 | NA | TGCAGTGCTGTCCGGGGCGGGATGACGTCTGGCTACGAGCAGTACTTC | CSAVRGGMTSGYEQYF
NA | TRBJ2-5 | TRBV5-5 | few | TGTGCCAGCAGCTTCTCAGTTTTCGAGACCCAGTACTTC | CASSFSVFETQYF
NA | TRBJ2-3 | TRBV19 | NA | TGTGCCAGTAGCACCCTGGAGGGCACAGATACGCAGTATTTT | CASSTLEGTDTQYF
TRBD1 | TRBJ2-5 | TRBV20-1 | NA | TGCAGTGCTAGTCACAGGGGGCGGGAGACCCAGTACTTC | CSASHRGRETQYF
NA | TRBJ1-1 | TRBV15 | few | TGTGCCACCAGCAGGCCGCAGGGAGGGGCTTTCTTT | CATSRPQGGAFF
TRBD2 | TRBJ2-3 | TRBV30 | NA | TGTGCCTGGAGAATGGCGGGGGATACAGATACGCAGTATTTT | CAWRMAGDTDTQYF
TRBD2 | TRBJ2-2 | TRBV19 | large | TGTGCCAGCAACGGGGGGGTTGAAACCGGGGAGCTGTTTTTT | CASNGGVETGELFF
TRBD2 | TRBJ2-3 | TRBV15 | NA | TGTGCCACCAGCGATTACGATACAATCTCCGGGACTAGAGGAGATACGCAGTATTTT | CATSDYDTISGTRGDTQYF
TRBD1 | TRBJ1-2 | TRBV29-1 | NA | TGCAGCGTAGCCGGGACAGTGTATGGCTACACCTTC | CSVAGTVYGYTF
TRBD1 | TRBJ1-2 | TRBV19 | NA | TGTGCCACCCTAAGACAGGGGACCTATGGCTACACCTTC | CATLRQGTYGYTF
NA | TRBJ1-1 | TRBV30 | few | TGTGCCTGGAGTGGGAGGGTAGACGCTGAAGCTTTCTTT | CAWSGRVDAEAFF
NA | TRBJ2-7 | TRBV15 | NA | TGTGCCACCTCTCCACTTTCGTTGGGCGAGCAGTACTTC | CATSPLSLGEQYF
NA | TRBJ2-7 | TRBV5-5 | NA | TGTGCCAGCAGCTTTGGGTCTCCCTACGAGCAGTACTTC | CASSFGSPYEQYF
NA | TRBJ2-7 | TRBV27 | few | TGTGCCAGCAGTTTAACCGATCCCTCCTACGAGCAGTACTTC | CASSLTDPSYEQYF
NA | TRBJ1-1 | TRBV19 | few | TGTGCCAGTAGTCGAGCAGAGAACACTGAAGCTTTCTTT | CASSRAENTEAFF
NA | TRBJ2-7 | TRBV19 | few | TGTGCCAGTAGTATCGGGGACGGTCCCTACGAGCAGTACTTC | CASSIGDGPYEQYF
NA | TRBJ1-2 | TRBV19 | few | TGTGCCAGTAGTATTCCCGGGTTTGTCTATGGCTACACCTTC | CASSIPGFVYGYTF
NA | TRBJ1-4 | TRBV24-1 | NA | TGTGCCACCAGTGATTCGGGACCGAAGGAAACTAATGAAAAACTGTTTTTT | CATSDSGPKETNEKLFF
TRBD2 | TRBJ2-1 | TRBV6-2/TRBV6-3 | few | TGTGCCAGCAGTTATTATCTAGCGGTCTCTGATGAGCAGTTCTTC | CASSYYLAVSDEQFF
TRBD1 | TRBJ1-2 | TRBV29-1 | NA | TGCAGCGTTGACAGGGGGAATGACTACACCTTC | CSVDRGNDYTF
NA | TRBJ2-3 | TRBV5-3 | NA | TGTGCCAGAAGCTTGGCGGACACAGATACGCAGTATTTT | CARSLADTDTQYF
TRBD1 | TRBJ2-6 | TRBV27 | few | TGTGCCAGCAGACGACAGGGTCGAAGCTCTGGGGCCAACGTCCTGACTTTC | CASRRQGRSSGANVLTF
NA | TRBJ2-7 | TRBV6-5 | few | TGTGCCAGCAGTTTGGGGGTCGAGCAGTACTTC | CASSLGVEQYF
NA | TRBJ2-3 | TRBV27 | large | TGTGCCAGCAGCCCCACGACAGATACGCAGTATTTT | CASSPTTDTQYF
NA | TRBJ2-5 | TRBV6-6 | NA | TGTGCCAGCAGACCCCCCGGGGCAACCTTAGAGACCCAGTACTTC | CASRPPGATLETQYF
NA | TRBJ1-5 | TRBV5-4 | NA | TGTGCCAGCAGCTTGGACAGGGGCAATCAGCCCCAGCATTTT | CASSLDRGNQPQHF
TRBD1 | TRBJ2-2 | TRBV18 | NA | TGTGCCACCCAAGGACAGGGAGGCACCGGGGAGCTGTTTTTT | CATQGQGGTGELFF
TRBD2 | TRBJ2-5 | TRBV7-9 | NA | TGTGCCACAACCTCCTCTACAGCGGGGGGGGAGACCCAGTACTTC | CATTSSTAGGETQYF
NA | TRBJ2-7 | TRBV5-5 | NA | TGTGCCAGCAGCCCGAGTCCCGGACAGTTAGTTTACGAGCAGTACTTC | CASSPSPGQLVYEQYF
TRBD1 | TRBJ2-1 | TRBV6-5 | medium-sized | TGTGCCAGCAGTTCCTACTTAGGGACAGGGGTCAATGAGCAGTTCTTC | CASSSYLGTGVNEQFF
NA | TRBJ2-3 | TRBV5-4 | few | TGTGCCAGCAGCTTGGTGGGCCGCCAATCCACAGATACGCAGTATTTT | CASSLVGRQSTDTQYF
NA | TRBJ2-5 | TRBV5-6 | NA | TGCGCCAGCAGCTTGGTGTGGGGGGCGGAGACCCAGTACTTC | CASSLVWGAETQYF